The 21 T cell receptor beta chains in this list originate from one sample, sequenced in a study of control samples from healthy donors and cancer patients. Libraries were prepared by immunoSEQ multiplex PCR; TCRdb keeps only in-frame clonotypes and omits some of them. The table has 100,000 to 150,000 clones, roughly 87% seen once; the top ten hold roughly 2%. The sample was blood. These receptors all come from a man between 18 and 29 years old in good health.

The chain carries TRBV4-3 and TRBJ2-7; no reliable D call. CDR3 size: 15 residues. Germline V CDR1 and CDR2: LGHNA, YSLEER. Trimming removed 0 bases from V and 2 bases from J, with 11 bases in between. CDR3 sequence reads: CASSQDEVYPYEQYF. The CDR3 DNA reads as TGCGCCAGCAGCCAAGATGAGGTTTACCCCTACGAGCAGTACTTC.

The chain joins TRBV7-2 to TRBJ2-1; the match to TRBD2 covers 12 bases. Losses at the gene ends were 5 bases for V and 6 bases for J; bases not matched to a gene: 14. CDR3 length: 18 amino acids. Germline loops: CDR1 SGHTA, CDR2 FQGNSA. The CDR3: CASSPGTLAGGFFNEQFF. The CDR3 coding sequence is TGTGCCAGCAGCCCGGGAACACTAGCGGGAGGCTTTTTCAATGAGCAGTTCTTC.

This clone was observed a single time. The chain recombines TRBV27 with TRBJ2-7; the match to TRBD1 covers 8 bases. The CDR3 loop spans 14 amino acids. Germline V gives CDR1 MNHEY, CDR2 SMNVEV (reference sequence). The V and J ends lost 1 base and 4 bases, in that order; junction bases with no gene match: 3. The CDR3 loop is CASSLWTGRYEQYF. As DNA, the CDR3 is TGTGCCAGCAGTTTATGGACAGGGAGGTACGAGCAGTACTTC.

V usage is TRBV5-1 and J usage is TRBJ2-3; no reliable D call. Germline V gene lookup returns CDR1 SGHRS and CDR2 YFSETQ. The CDR3 covers 16 residues. The V and J ends lost 0 bases and 7 bases respectively, with 18 bases between them. The CDR3 DNA reads TGCGCCAGCAGCTTGGCCAACCAGGTGGGATCGAATACGCAGTATTTT. Translation gives CASSLANQVGSNTQYF. The full variable domain, rest sourced from reference TRBV5-1 and TRBJ2-3, is KAGVTQTPRYLIKTRGQQVTLSCSPISGHRSVSWYQQTPGQGLQFLFEYFSETQRNKGNFPGRFSGRQFSNSRSEMNVSTLELGDSALYLCASSLANQVGSNTQYFGPGTRLTVL.

The chain is built from TRBV6-5 and TRBJ1-6, with D unresolved. Trimming took 11 bases from V and 1 from J, leaving 12 bases between them. The CDR3 totals 14 residues. Germline CDR1 MNHEY, CDR2 SVGAGI. The CDR3 reads CAGQEGSYNSPLHF. Here the CDR3 DNA reads TGTGCCGGCCAAGAAGGGTCCTATAATTCACCCCTCCACTTT.

This sequence joins TRBV27 and TRBJ1-1; the D is unclear. Between the trimmed V and J ends, which lost 10 bases and 0 bases, there was a span of 15 bases. This CDR3 is built from 14 residues. Germline CDR1 reads MNHEY; CDR2 reads SMNVEV (reference sequence). The CDR3 sequence: CATQSGSMNTEAFF. The CDR3 region has the DNA TGTGCCACCCAGTCAGGATCTATGAACACTGAAGCTTTCTTT.

The sample holds one count of this clone. This sequence joins TRBV7-9 and TRBJ1-2, with D unclear. Trimming stripped 2 bases from V and 3 bases from J, with 22 bases between. The CDR3 extends over 18 amino acids. The V gene's germline CDR1 is SEHNR and CDR2 FQNEAQ (reference sequence). Here the CDR3 DNA reads TGTGCCAGCAGCTTACTAAGTGGAGGATGGTCCTCGGACTATGGCTACACCTTC. Translation: CASSLLSGGWSSDYGYTF. Variable domain in full (rest from reference TRBV7-9 and TRBJ1-2): DTGVSQNPRHKITKRGQNVTFRCDPISEHNRLYWYRQTLGQGPEFLTYFQNEAQLEKSRLLSDRFSAERPKGSFSTLEIQRTEQGDSAMYLCASSLLSGGWSSDYGYTFGSGTRLTVV.

This clone appeared once. The chain has TRBV6-4 and TRBJ1-2; no clear D. Trimming cost V 6 bases and J 4 bases, with 21 bases left between them. Germline assignment: CDR1 MRHNA and CDR2 SNTAGT. This CDR3 contains 16 residues. The CDR3 loop reads CASSQNSGMGFYGYTF. CDR3 DNA: TGTGCCAGCAGCCAAAATTCCGGAATGGGGTTCTATGGCTACACCTTC.

This clone ranks as medium-sized. This chain links TRBV6-4 with TRBJ2-7; D gene unclear. Germline assignment: CDR1 MRHNA and CDR2 SNTAGT. The CDR3 extends over 15 amino acids. The V end was cut by 0 bases, the J end by 5 bases, with 14 bases between. The CDR3 DNA reads as TGTGCCAGCAGTGACTCTTCGGCAGGTCCGGACGAGCAGTACTTC. Protein product: CASSDSSAGPDEQYF.

This clone was detected only once. DNA for the CDR3: TGTGCCAGCACCGGGGATGATTTTAATGGCTACACCTTC. Its protein product is CASTGDDFNGYTF. This chain uses TRBV9 with TRBJ1-2; unclear D gene. Trimming shortened V by 6 bases and J by 6 bases, and 15 bases separated the two germline ends. CDR3 size: 13 residues. Germline lookup yields CDR1 SGDLS and CDR2 YYNGEE.

The CDR3 coding sequence is TGTGCCTGGAGTGAGGGACGGTGGAACACTGAAGCTTTCTTT. It codes for CAWSEGRWNTEAFF. The chain has TRBV30 and TRBJ1-1, with TRBD1 as a possible D gene (5 bases). The CDR3 covers 14 residues. CDR1 GTSNPN and CDR2 SVGIG come from the germline V gene (reference sequence). The germline V and J ends were trimmed by 1 base and 1 base, with 10 bases remaining between them.

This clone was detected a few times. V is TRBV5-1 and J is TRBJ2-2; TRBD2 agrees at 7 bases. Germline V CDR1 and CDR2: SGHRS, YFSETQ. The CDR3 runs 15 residues. V shed 0 bases and J 4 bases; nucleotides not matched to a gene: 3. CDR3 nucleotides: TGCGCCAGCAGCTTGGTGGCTAGCGGCACCGGGGAGCTGTTTTTT. Encoded protein: CASSLVASGTGELFF.

This chain links TRBV27 with TRBJ2-3; D gene unclear. The germline V and J ends were trimmed by 3 bases and 4 bases, with 11 bases remaining between them. In germline, CDR1 is MNHEY, CDR2 SMNVEV (reference sequence). This CDR3 is 14 amino acids long. The CDR3 DNA reads TGTGCCAGCAGTTTTGGTCTTGGGGCAGATACGCAGTATTTT. The encoded protein is CASSFGLGADTQYF.

This clone was picked up a small number of times. This chain uses TRBV7-2 with TRBJ1-3, with a tentative D call TRBD1 (5 bases). The CDR3 sequence is 13 residues long. V was pared by 3 bases and J by 5 bases, with 8 bases between. The germline CDR1 and CDR2 sequences are SGHTA and FQGNSA. The CDR3 protein is CASSLTGRNTIYF. The CDR3 DNA sequence: TGTGCCAGCAGCTTGACGGGACGAAACACCATATATTTT.

The chain recombines TRBV9 with TRBJ1-2; tentative D call: TRBD1 (5 bases). This CDR3 has 16 residues. Germline V CDR1 and CDR2: SGDLS, YYNGEE. V was clipped by 3 bases and J by 4 bases, with 19 bases between them. CDR3 region: CASSGSGTSGPYGYTF. In DNA form, the CDR3 reads TGTGCCAGCAGCGGCTCCGGGACCTCGGGTCCCTATGGCTACACCTTC. The variable domain in full, with the rest retrieved from reference TRBV9 and TRBJ1-2, is DSGVTQTPKHLITATGQRVTLRCSPRSGDLSVYWYQQSLDQGLQFLIQYYNGEERAKGNILERFSAQQFPDLHSELNLSSLELGDSALYFCASSGSGTSGPYGYTFGSGTRLTVV.

The V and J genes are TRBV5-1 and TRBJ1-2; D gene ambiguous. Deletions cut 4 bases from V and 4 bases from J, with 11 bases between. CDR1 and CDR2 (germline): SGHRS, YFSETQ. CDR3 length: 13 residues. The CDR3 nucleotides read TGCGCCAGCAGCCCATCATACATCTATGGCTACACCTTC. This sequence encodes CASSPSYIYGYTF.

The count of this clone is one. The genes are TRBV30 and TRBJ1-1; TRBD1 matches 12 bases. Germline assignment: CDR1 GTSNPN and CDR2 SVGIG (reference sequence). V lost 5 bases, J lost 4 bases, and 5 bases stayed unmatched. This CDR3 is built from 14 residues. The DNA of the CDR3 is TGTGCCTGGGGCCGGGACAGGGGGCTCACTGAAGCTTTCTTT. Translating gives CAWGRDRGLTEAFF.

The chain joins TRBV28 to TRBJ1-1; no clear D gene. CDR3 length: 13 residues. CDR1 MDHEN and CDR2 SYDVKM come from the germline V gene. V dropped 3 bases and J dropped 0 bases, with 5 bases sitting between them. In DNA form, the CDR3 reads TGTGCCAGCAGTTTGGTCGTGAACACTGAAGCTTTCTTT. This translates into CASSLVVNTEAFF.

The gene calls are TRBV10-2 and TRBJ2-1; a weak D match, TRBD2 (6 bases). Germline CDR1 reads WSHSY; CDR2 reads SAAADI. There are 15 residues in the CDR3. V dropped 2 bases and J dropped 4 bases, with 12 bases sitting between them. The CDR3 loop reads CASSESFGGYNEQFF. The DNA for the CDR3 is TGCGCCAGCAGTGAGAGTTTCGGAGGGTACAATGAGCAGTTCTTC.

This clone was picked up one time. The chain combines TRBV5-1 with TRBJ2-7, with 12 bases identical to TRBD1. J lost 3 bases, V lost 3 bases, and 13 bases had no gene match. Germline-derived CDR1 and CDR2 are SGHRS and YFSETQ. The CDR3 is 18 amino acids. This chain's CDR3 is CASSSNPGTGGRGYEQYF. Written as DNA, the CDR3 is TGCGCCAGCAGCTCAAACCCCGGGACAGGGGGCCGGGGCTACGAGCAGTACTTC.

CDR3 nucleotides: TGCGCCAGCAGCCAAGATATTCGACGAGCGGGATACCACGAGCAGTACTTC. Protein product: CASSQDIRRAGYHEQYF. V and J are TRBV4-3 and TRBJ2-7; 7 positions match TRBD2. Looked up from germline, CDR1 is LGHNA and CDR2 is YSLEER. The length of the CDR3 is 17 residues. V shed 0 bases and J 5 bases; nucleotides not matched to a gene: 13.